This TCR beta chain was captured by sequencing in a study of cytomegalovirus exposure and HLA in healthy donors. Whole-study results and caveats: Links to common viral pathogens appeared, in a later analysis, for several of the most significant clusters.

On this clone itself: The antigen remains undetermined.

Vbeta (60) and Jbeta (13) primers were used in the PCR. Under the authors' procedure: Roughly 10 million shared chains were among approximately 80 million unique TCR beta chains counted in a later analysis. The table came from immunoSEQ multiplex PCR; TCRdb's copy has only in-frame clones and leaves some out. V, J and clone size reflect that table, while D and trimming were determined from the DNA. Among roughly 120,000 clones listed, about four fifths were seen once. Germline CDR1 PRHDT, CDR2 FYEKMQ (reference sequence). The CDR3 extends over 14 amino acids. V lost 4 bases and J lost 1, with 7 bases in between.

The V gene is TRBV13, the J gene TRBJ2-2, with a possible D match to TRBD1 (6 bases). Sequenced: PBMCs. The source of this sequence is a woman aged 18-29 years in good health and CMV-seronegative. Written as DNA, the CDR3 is TGTGCCAGCAGCTACAGGGAGAACACCGGGGAGCTGTTTTTT. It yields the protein CASSYRENTGELFF.